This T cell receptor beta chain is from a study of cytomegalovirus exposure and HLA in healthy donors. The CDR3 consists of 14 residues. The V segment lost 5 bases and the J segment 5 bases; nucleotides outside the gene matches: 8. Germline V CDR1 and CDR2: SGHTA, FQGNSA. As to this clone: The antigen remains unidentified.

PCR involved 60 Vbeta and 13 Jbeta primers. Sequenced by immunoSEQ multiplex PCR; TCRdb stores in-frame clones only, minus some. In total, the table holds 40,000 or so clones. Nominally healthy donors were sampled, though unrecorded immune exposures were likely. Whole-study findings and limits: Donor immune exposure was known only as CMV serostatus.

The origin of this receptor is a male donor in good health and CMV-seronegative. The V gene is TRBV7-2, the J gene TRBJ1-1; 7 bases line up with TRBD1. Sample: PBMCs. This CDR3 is CASSADRVRTEAFF. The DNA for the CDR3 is TGTGCCAGCAGCGCAGACAGGGTAAGGACTGAAGCTTTCTTT.